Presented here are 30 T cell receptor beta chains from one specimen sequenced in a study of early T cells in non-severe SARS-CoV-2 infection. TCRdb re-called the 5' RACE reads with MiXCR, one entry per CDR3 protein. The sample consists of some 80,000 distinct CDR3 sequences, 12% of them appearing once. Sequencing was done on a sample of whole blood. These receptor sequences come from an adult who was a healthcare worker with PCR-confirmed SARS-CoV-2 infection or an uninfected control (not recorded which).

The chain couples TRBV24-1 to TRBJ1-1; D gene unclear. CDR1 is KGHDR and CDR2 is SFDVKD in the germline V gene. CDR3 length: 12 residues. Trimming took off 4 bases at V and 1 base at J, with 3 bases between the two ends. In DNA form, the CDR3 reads TGTGCCACCAGTGACCCGAACACTGAAGCTTTCTTT. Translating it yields CATSDPNTEAFF.

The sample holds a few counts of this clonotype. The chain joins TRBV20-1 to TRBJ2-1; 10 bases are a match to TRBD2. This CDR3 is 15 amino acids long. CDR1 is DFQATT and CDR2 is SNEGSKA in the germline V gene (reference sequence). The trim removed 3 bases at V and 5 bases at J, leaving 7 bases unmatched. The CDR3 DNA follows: TGCAGTGCTAGTGACCTAGCGGGAGTCGACAATGAGCAGTTCTTC. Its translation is CSASDLAGVDNEQFF.

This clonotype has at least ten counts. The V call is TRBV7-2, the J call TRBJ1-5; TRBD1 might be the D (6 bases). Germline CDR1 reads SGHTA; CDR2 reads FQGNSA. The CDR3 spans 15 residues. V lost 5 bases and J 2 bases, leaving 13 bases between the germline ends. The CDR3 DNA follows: TGTGCCAGCAGCCTCCGACAGGTCGGCAATCAGCCCCAGCATTTT. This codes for CASSLRQVGNQPQHF.

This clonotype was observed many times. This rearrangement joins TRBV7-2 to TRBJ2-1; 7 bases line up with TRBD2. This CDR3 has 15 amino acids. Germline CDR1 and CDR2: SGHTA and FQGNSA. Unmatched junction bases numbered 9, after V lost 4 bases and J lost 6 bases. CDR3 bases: TGTGCCAGCAGCTCCCTAAGGCTAGCGGCCAATGAGCAGTTCTTC. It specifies CASSSLRLAANEQFF.

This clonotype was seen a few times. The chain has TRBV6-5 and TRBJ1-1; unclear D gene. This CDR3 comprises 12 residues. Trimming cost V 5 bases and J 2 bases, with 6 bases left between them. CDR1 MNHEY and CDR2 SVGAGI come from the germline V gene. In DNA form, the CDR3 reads TGTGCCAGCAGTCGCACTAACACTGAAGCTTTCTTT. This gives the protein CASSRTNTEAFF.

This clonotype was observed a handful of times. CDR3 protein: CASRTSGRGLKTQYF. DNA of the CDR3: TGTGCCAGCAGGACTAGCGGGAGAGGGTTGAAGACCCAGTACTTC. This sequence joins TRBV12-3 or TRBV12-4 and TRBJ2-5; 12 nucleotides line up with TRBD2. The CDR3 spans 15 residues. The ends lost 6 bases at V and 6 bases at J; junction bases unmatched: 8.

CDR3 nucleotide sequence: TGTGCCAGCACGAAAACTGGCGGGGACAGCCTTCCCTACGAGCAGTACTTC. It is translated as CASTKTGGDSLPYEQYF. The chain couples TRBV27 to TRBJ2-7, with D possibly being TRBD1 (7 bases). V was pared by 7 bases and J by 2 bases, with 24 bases between. CDR1 is MNHEY and CDR2 is SMNVEV in the germline V gene (reference sequence). This CDR3 is 17 amino acids long.

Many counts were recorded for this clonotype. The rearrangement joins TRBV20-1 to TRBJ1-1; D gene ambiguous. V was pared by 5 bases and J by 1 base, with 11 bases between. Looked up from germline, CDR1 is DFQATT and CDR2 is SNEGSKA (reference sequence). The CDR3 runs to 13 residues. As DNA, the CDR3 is TGCAGTGCTGAGAAGGTGGGGAACACTGAAGCTTTCTTT. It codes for CSAEKVGNTEAFF.

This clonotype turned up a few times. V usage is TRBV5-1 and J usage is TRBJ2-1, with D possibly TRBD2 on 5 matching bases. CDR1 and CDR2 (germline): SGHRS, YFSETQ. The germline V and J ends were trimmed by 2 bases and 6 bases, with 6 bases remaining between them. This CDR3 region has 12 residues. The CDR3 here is CASSLGSNEQFF. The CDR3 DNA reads TGCGCCAGCAGCTTAGGGAGCAATGAGCAGTTCTTC.

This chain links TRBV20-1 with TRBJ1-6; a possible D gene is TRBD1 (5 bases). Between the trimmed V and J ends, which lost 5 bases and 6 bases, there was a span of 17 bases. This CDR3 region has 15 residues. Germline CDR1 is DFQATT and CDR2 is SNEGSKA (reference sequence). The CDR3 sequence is CSAPGNTGGNSPLHF. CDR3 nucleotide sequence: TGCAGTGCTCCCGGGAATACGGGGGGTAATTCACCCCTCCACTTT.

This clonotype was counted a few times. The DNA for the CDR3 is TGTGCCAGCAGTCCTACCCTCCGACACGAGCAGTACTTC. Its protein is CASSPTLRHEQYF. The V call is TRBV28, the J call TRBJ2-7, with unresolved D. In germline, CDR1 is MDHEN, CDR2 SYDVKM. The CDR3 is 13 amino acids. Trimming left V 5 bases short and J 5 bases short, with 13 bases between.

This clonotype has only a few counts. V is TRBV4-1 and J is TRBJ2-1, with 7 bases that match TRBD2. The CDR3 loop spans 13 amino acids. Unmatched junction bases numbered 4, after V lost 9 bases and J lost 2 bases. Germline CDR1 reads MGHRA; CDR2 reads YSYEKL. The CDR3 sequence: CASGRGTYNEQFF. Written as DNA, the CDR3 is TGCGCCAGTGGGCGGGGGACCTACAATGAGCAGTTCTTC.

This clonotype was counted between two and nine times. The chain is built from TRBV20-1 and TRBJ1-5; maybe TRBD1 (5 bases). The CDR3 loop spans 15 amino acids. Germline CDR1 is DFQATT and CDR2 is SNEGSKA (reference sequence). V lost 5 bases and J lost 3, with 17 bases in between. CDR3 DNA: TGCAGTGCTGCCCAAGTACGACAGAACAATCAGCCCCAGCATTTT. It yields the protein CSAAQVRQNNQPQHF.

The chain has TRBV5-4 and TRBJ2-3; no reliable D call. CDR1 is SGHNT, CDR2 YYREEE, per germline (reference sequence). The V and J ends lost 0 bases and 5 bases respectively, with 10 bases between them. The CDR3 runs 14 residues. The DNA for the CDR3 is TGTGCCAGCAGCTTGGGGATCGTCCTAGATACGCAGTATTTT. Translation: CASSLGIVLDTQYF.

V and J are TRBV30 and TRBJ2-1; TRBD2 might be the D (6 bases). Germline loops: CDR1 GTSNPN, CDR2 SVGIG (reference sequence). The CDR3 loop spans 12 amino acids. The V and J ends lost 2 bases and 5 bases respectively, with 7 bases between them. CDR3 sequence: CAWSIADNEQFF. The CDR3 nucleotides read TGTGCCTGGAGTATAGCGGACAATGAGCAGTTCTTC.

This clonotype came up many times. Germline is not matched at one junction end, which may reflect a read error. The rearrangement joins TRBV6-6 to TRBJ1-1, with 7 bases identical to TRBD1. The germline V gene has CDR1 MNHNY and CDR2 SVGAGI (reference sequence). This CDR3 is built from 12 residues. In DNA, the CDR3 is TGTGCCAGCAGCCCTACGGGGACAGCCCTGGACTTT. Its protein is CASSPTGTALDF.

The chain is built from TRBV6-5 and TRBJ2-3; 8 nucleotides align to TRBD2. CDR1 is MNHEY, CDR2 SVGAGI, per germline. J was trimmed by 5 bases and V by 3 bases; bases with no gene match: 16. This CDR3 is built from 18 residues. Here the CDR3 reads CASSYGFGREEKRDTQYF. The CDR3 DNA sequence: TGTGCCAGCAGTTATGGGTTCGGGAGGGAGGAGAAGAGAGATACGCAGTATTTT.

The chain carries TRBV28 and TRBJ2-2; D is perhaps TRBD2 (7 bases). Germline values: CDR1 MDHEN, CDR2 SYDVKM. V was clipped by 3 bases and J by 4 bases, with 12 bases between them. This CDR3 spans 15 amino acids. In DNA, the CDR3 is TGTGCCAGCAGTTTCCGGGGGGCGGCCACCGGGGAGCTGTTTTTT. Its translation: CASSFRGAATGELFF.

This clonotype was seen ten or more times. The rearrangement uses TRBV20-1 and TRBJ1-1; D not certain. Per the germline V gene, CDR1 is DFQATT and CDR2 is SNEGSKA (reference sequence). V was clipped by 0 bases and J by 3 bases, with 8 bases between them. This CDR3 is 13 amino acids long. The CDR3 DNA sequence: TGCAGTGCTAGAGATCCCAATCACACTGAAGCTTTCTTT. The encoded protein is CSARDPNHTEAFF.

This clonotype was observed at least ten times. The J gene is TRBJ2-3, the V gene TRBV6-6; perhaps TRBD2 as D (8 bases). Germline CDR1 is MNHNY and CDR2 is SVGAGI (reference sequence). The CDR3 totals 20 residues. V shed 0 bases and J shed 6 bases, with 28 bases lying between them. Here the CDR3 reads CASSYSTGVITSGVEDTQYF. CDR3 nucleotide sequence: TGTGCCAGCAGTTACTCAACAGGGGTGATAACTAGCGGAGTGGAGGATACGCAGTATTTT.

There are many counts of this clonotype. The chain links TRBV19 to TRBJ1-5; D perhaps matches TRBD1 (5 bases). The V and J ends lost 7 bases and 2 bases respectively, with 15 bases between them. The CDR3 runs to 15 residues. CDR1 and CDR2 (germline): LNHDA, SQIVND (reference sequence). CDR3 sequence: CASNARQLGNQPQHF. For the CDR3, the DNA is TGTGCCAGTAATGCTCGACAGCTTGGCAATCAGCCCCAGCATTTT.

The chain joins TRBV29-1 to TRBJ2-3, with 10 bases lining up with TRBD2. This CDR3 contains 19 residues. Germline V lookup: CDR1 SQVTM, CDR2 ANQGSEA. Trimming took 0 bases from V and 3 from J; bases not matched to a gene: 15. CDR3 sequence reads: CSVEESGGVASGSTDTQYF. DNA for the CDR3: TGCAGCGTTGAAGAGTCGGGAGGGGTGGCTAGCGGGAGTACAGATACGCAGTATTTT.

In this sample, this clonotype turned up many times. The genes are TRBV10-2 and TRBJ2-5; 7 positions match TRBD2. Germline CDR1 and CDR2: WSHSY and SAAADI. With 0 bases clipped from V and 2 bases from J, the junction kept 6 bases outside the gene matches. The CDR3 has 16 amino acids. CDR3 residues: CASSESRLALQETQYF. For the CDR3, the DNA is TGCGCCAGCAGTGAGTCACGACTAGCTCTTCAAGAGACCCAGTACTTC.

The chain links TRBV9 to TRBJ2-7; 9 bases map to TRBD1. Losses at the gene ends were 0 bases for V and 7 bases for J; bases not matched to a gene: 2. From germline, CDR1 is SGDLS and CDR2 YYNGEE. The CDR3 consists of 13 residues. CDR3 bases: TGTGCCAGCAGCGTAGGGGGGACAGGGGAGCAGTACTTC. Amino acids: CASSVGGTGEQYF.

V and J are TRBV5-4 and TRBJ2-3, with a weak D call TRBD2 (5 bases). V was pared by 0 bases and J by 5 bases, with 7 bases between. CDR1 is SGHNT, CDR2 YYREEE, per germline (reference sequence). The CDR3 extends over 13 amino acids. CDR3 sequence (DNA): TGTGCCAGCAGCTTGGGGGAGCGAGATACGCAGTATTTT. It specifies CASSLGERDTQYF.

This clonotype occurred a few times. As DNA, the CDR3 is TGTGCCAGCAGTTTTGGGGGATCGCAAGAGACCCAGTACTTC. Translated, it gives CASSFGGSQETQYF. The chain is built from TRBV28 and TRBJ2-5; D tentatively fits TRBD1 or TRBD2 (5 bases each). V was trimmed by 3 bases and J by 2 bases, leaving 10 bases between them. There are 14 residues in the CDR3. Germline V gene lookup returns CDR1 MDHEN and CDR2 SYDVKM.

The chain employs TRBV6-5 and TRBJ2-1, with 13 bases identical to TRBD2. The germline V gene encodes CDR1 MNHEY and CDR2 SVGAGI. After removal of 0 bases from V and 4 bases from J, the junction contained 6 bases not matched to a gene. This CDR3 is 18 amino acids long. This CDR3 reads CASSYSATSGRKYNEQFF. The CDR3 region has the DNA TGTGCCAGCAGTTACTCGGCGACTAGCGGGAGGAAATACAATGAGCAGTTCTTC.

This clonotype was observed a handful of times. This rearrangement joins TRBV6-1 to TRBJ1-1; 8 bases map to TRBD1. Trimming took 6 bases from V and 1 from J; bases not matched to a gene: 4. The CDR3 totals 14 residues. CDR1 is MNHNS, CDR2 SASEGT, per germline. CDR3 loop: CASRLGQENTEAFF. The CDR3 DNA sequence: TGTGCCAGCAGGTTGGGACAGGAGAACACTGAAGCTTTCTTT.

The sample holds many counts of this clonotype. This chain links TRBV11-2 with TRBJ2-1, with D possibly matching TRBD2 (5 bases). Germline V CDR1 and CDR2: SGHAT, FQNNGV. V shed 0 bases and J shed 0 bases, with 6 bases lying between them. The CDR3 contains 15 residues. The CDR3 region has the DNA TGTGCCAGCAGCTTAGAGGGGAGCTCCTACAATGAGCAGTTCTTC. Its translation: CASSLEGSSYNEQFF.

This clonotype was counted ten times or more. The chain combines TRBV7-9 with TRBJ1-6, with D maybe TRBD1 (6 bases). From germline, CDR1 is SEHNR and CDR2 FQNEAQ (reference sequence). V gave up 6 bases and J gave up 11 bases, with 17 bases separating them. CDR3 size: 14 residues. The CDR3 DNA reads TGTGCCAGCAGTTCGTTAGGGGGAGTGACACCCCTCCACTTT. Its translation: CASSSLGGVTPLHF.